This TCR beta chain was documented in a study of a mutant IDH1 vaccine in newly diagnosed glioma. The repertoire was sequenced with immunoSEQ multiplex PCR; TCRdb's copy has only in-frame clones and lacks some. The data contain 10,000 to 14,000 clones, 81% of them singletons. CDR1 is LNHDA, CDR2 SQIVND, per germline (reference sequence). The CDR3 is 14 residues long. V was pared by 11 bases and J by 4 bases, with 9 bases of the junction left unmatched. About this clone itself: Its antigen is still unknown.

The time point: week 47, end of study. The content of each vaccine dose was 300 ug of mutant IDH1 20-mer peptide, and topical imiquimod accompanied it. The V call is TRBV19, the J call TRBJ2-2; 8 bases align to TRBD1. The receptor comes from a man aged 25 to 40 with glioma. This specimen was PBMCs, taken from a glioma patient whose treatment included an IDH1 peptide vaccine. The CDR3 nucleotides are TGTGCCGGCAACAGGGGGATGGGCACCGGGGAGCTGTTTTTT. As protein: CAGNRGMGTGELFF.